This T cell receptor beta chain was observed in a study of PD-1 blockade in classical Hodgkin lymphoma. Time point here: cycle 4 day 1 (C4D1), after 5 to 7 weeks of nivolumab. Each of the patients experienced relapse following autologous stem cell transplantation, and their brentuximab vedotin exposure differed. Researchers pulled CD8+ T cells out of thawed PBMCs using magnetic negative selection. General observations from the study: Complete responders possessed baseline diversity comparable to newly diagnosed patients. Before treatment, TCR diversity in newly diagnosed patients was reportedly lower than in healthy donors.

The data were produced by immunoSEQ multiplex PCR, yet TCRdb's version contains in-frame clones alone and is incomplete. In the table there are approximately 21,000 clones, more than 80% of which are singletons. Deletions cut 5 bases from V and 11 bases from J, with 24 bases between. Germline V gives CDR1 SEHNR, CDR2 FQNEAQ (reference sequence). This CDR3 region has 15 residues. This clone was found once. The antigen is not known. This clonotype originated in a human donor with classical Hodgkin lymphoma. The gene calls are TRBV7-9 and TRBJ1-2, with D perhaps matching TRBD1 (5 bases). Specimen: CD8+ T cells from blood, collected before the fourth cycle of nivolumab. This chain's CDR3 is CASSARIRDDPLYTF. CDR3 nucleotide sequence: TGTGCCAGCAGCGCGCGGATCCGGGACGACCCCTTATACACCTTC. Filled out from reference TRBV7-9 and TRBJ1-2, the complete variable domain reads DTGVSQNPRHKITKRGQNVTFRCDPISEHNRLYWYRQTLGQGPEFLTYFQNEAQLEKSRLLSDRFSAERPKGSFSTLEIQRTEQGDSAMYLCASSARIRDDPLYTFGSGTRLTVV.